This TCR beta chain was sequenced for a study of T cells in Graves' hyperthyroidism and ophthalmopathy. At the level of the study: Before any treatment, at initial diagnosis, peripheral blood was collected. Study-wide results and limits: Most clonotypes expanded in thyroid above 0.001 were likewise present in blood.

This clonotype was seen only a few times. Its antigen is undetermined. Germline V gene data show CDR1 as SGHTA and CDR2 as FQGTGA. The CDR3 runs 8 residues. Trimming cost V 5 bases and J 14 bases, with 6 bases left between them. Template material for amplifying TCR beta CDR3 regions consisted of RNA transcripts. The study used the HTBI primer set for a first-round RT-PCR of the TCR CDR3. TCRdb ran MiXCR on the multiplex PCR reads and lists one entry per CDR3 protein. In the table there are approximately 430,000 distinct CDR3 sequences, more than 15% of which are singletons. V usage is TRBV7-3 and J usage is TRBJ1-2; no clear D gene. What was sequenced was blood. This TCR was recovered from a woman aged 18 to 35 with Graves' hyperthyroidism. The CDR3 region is CASSPGTF. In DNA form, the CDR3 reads TGTGCCAGCAGCCCGGGTACCTTC.